A selection of T cell receptor beta chains follows, all from one sample in a study of CD8 T cells in Susac syndrome. Using its own MiXCR run on the immunoSEQ multiplex PCR reads, TCRdb lists one record per CDR3 protein. The repertoire has about 300,000 distinct CDR3 sequences, about 90% of them found once; the top ten carry about 0.063%. The sequencing sample was made of CD4+ T cells from PBMCs. The source of these receptors is a human donor with multiple sclerosis. Both conserved end residues are part of each CDR3. The D gene is left open where the match is weak. Rows give clone size only sometimes, using once, few, many, or a class for an expanded clone.

v_gene: TRBV19
abundance: once
d_gene: NA
len: 17
j_gene: TRBJ2-4
CDR3nt: TGTGCCAGTAGTTCCGCCAGGGGAACTCTAGCCAAAAACATTCAGTACTTC
CDR3aa: CASSSARGTLAKNIQYF

v_gene: TRBV5-1
abundance: NA
d_gene: TRBD2
len: 16
j_gene: TRBJ2-1
CDR3nt: TGCGCCAGCAGTCTTTGGACTAGCGGGGCCTACAATGAGCAGTTCTTC
CDR3aa: CASSLWTSGAYNEQFF

v_gene: TRBV30
abundance: NA
d_gene: NA
len: 19
j_gene: TRBJ1-1
CDR3nt: TGTGCCTGGAGCATACTATCTCGGGGATTAGTACGTTCGGACACTGAAGCTTTCTTT
CDR3aa: CAWSILSRGLVRSDTEAFF

v_gene: TRBV9
abundance: NA
d_gene: TRBD1
len: 15
j_gene: TRBJ2-3
CDR3nt: TGTGCCAGCAGCGTGAGACAGGGGACTACAGATACGCAGTATTTT
CDR3aa: CASSVRQGTTDTQYF

v_gene: TRBV12-3/TRBV12-4
abundance: NA
d_gene: NA
len: 12
j_gene: TRBJ1-2
CDR3nt: TGTGCCAGCAGTTTCCGACTGAACGGCTACACCTTC
CDR3aa: CASSFRLNGYTF

v_gene: TRBV5-1
abundance: NA
d_gene: NA
len: 15
j_gene: TRBJ1-2
CDR3nt: TGCGCCAGCAGCCTTACCCCCGGGATTAACTATGGCTACACCTTC
CDR3aa: CASSLTPGINYGYTF

v_gene: TRBV7-2
abundance: NA
d_gene: TRBD2
len: 16
j_gene: TRBJ2-5
CDR3nt: TGTGCCAGCAGCTTAGCAGCGGGAGGGGGAGGAGAGACCCAGTACTTC
CDR3aa: CASSLAAGGGGETQYF

v_gene: TRBV7-9
abundance: NA
d_gene: NA
len: 11
j_gene: TRBJ1-1
CDR3nt: TGTGCCAGCAGCCCACCCGGGGCGTCTTTCTTT
CDR3aa: CASSPPGASFF

v_gene: TRBV15
abundance: NA
d_gene: NA
len: 15
j_gene: TRBJ2-1
CDR3nt: TGTGCCACCAGCAGAGATCTTCGCGGTCTAAATGAGCAGTTCTTC
CDR3aa: CATSRDLRGLNEQFF

v_gene: TRBV20-1
abundance: NA
d_gene: NA
len: 12
j_gene: TRBJ1-2
CDR3nt: TGCAGTGCCCGGAAGGGGGGGGATGGCTACACCTTC
CDR3aa: CSARKGGDGYTF

v_gene: TRBV14
abundance: NA
d_gene: NA
len: 14
j_gene: TRBJ1-1
CDR3nt: TGTGCCAGCAGCCAAGTTTTGGGAGGCACTGAAGCTTTCTTT
CDR3aa: CASSQVLGGTEAFF

v_gene: TRBV3-1
abundance: once
d_gene: NA
len: 14
j_gene: TRBJ2-1
CDR3nt: TGTGCCAGCAGCCAAGCGCGCGGGTTGAATGAGCAGTTCTTC
CDR3aa: CASSQARGLNEQFF

v_gene: TRBV4-2
abundance: NA
d_gene: TRBD1
len: 14
j_gene: TRBJ1-2
CDR3nt: TGTGCCAGCAGCCCCGGGACAGAGTTTTATGGCTACACCTTC
CDR3aa: CASSPGTEFYGYTF

v_gene: TRBV7-2
abundance: once
d_gene: NA
len: 13
j_gene: TRBJ1-1
CDR3nt: TGTGCCAGCAGCTCCCTTTCCGGCCCTGAAGCTTTCTTT
CDR3aa: CASSSLSGPEAFF

v_gene: TRBV4-1
abundance: NA
d_gene: TRBD1
len: 15
j_gene: TRBJ1-6
CDR3nt: TGCGCCAGCAGCCCTCATGGGACAGGGACTTCACCCCTCCACTTT
CDR3aa: CASSPHGTGTSPLHF